This section outlines one T cell receptor beta chain sequence together with its context. The antigen is unknown. The sample belongs to a study of cytomegalovirus exposure and HLA in healthy donors. Findings and limits, study-wide: As a later analysis showed, a missense DCLRE1C variant was linked to trimming of TCR beta V- and J-genes. The classifier was said to identify cytomegalovirus status with high specificity and sensitivity.

The V end was cut by 2 bases, the J end by 1 base, with 15 bases between. This CDR3 spans 17 amino acids. The germline V gene encodes CDR1 LGHNA and CDR2 YNFKEQ. The PCR ran on 60 Vbeta and 13 Jbeta primers. The data were produced by immunoSEQ multiplex PCR, yet TCRdb's version contains in-frame clones alone and is incomplete. The data hold 130,000 to 150,000 clones, with almost 80% observed a single time. This receptor was obtained from a woman aged 35 to 49 in good health and CMV-seropositive. The rearrangement links TRBV4-2 to TRBJ2-1, with D hard to call. Specimen: PBMCs. CDR3 region: CASSQSSLQLSYNEQFF. The CDR3 DNA reads TGTGCCAGCAGCCAATCGTCCCTACAGCTATCCTACAATGAGCAGTTCTTC.